These T cell receptor beta chains were read from a single sample in a study of blood T cell repertoires in COVID-19. Using immunoSEQ multiplex PCR, the repertoire was profiled, and TCRdb retains in-frame clones only, with some absent. Of 300,000 or so clones listed, about 82% are singletons. Input material: peripheral blood. The receptors here all came from a woman in her fifties or sixties with acute or convalescent COVID-19. Both conserved end residues are part of each CDR3. Fields, in order: J gene, clone size, V gene, D gene, CDR3 DNA, CDR3 protein. A D gene is named only where the DNA matches it firmly. Only part of the rows carry a size: once, few, many, or a class if the clone is expanded.

TRBJ2-1 | - | TRBV9 | TRBD2 | TGTGCCAGCAGCCCTCGACTAGCGGGGCGATACAATGAGCAGTTCTTC | CASSPRLAGRYNEQFF
TRBJ1-5 | - | TRBV19 | TRBD1 | TGTGCCGGACGGGACAGGGCGTCAAATAGCAATCAGCCCCAGCATTTT | CAGRDRASNSNQPQHF
TRBJ1-1 | - | TRBV7-8 | TRBD1 | TGTGCCAGCAGCTCCGTCTACAGGGGAACTGAAGCTTTCTTT | CASSSVYRGTEAFF
TRBJ2-2 | few | TRBV2 | - | TGTGCCAGCAGTGGCCACATTGCAGGGGAGCTGTTTTTT | CASSGHIAGELFF
TRBJ2-2 | once | TRBV7-6 | TRBD2 | TGTGCCAGCAGCCTGGAACCGGGACTAGCGGCGAACACCGGGGAGCTGTTTTTT | CASSLEPGLAANTGELFF
TRBJ2-3 | - | TRBV24-1 | - | TGTGCCACCAGTGACCGGACAGTCTATACGCAGTATTTT | CATSDRTVYTQYF
TRBJ1-2 | - | TRBV2 | - | TGTGCCAGCAGTGAAGGCAGGGGAGCTAACTATGGCTACACCTTC | CASSEGRGANYGYTF
TRBJ1-4 | - | TRBV7-2 | TRBD1 | TGTGCCAGCAGCTTAGCTCCAGGGGGCGTTTCGAATGAAAAACTGTTTTTT | CASSLAPGGVSNEKLFF
TRBJ2-1 | few | TRBV7-8 | TRBD2 | TGTGCCAGCAGCTTGAAAGCGGGAGGAAACAATGAGCAGTTCTTC | CASSLKAGGNNEQFF
TRBJ2-7 | once | TRBV24-1 | TRBD1 | TGTGCCACCAGTGGTGCTGACAGGGGGCACTACGAGCAGTACTTC | CATSGADRGHYEQYF
TRBJ2-1 | - | TRBV27 | - | TGTGCCAGCAGTTCGACAGTATACAATGAGCAGTTCTTC | CASSSTVYNEQFF
TRBJ1-2 | few | TRBV6-5 | TRBD1 | TGTGCCAGCAGTCGAAACAGGGGGGGAGACTATGGCTACACCTTC | CASSRNRGGDYGYTF
TRBJ2-1 | - | TRBV9 | - | TGTGCCAGCAGCGTAGACAGGGTAAATGAGCAGTTCTTC | CASSVDRVNEQFF
TRBJ2-1 | - | TRBV29-1 | - | TGCAGCGTCCCAGTGAGAGGTTACAATGAGCAGTTCTTC | CSVPVRGYNEQFF
TRBJ1-4 | - | TRBV4-1 | TRBD1 | TGCGCCAGCAGCCAAGAAAGAACGGACAGGGATGAAAAACTGTTTTTT | CASSQERTDRDEKLFF
TRBJ1-1 | - | TRBV13 | TRBD1 | TGTGCCAGCAGCCCGGAGACAGGGGTGGGCACTGAAGCTTTCTTT | CASSPETGVGTEAFF
TRBJ1-3 | - | TRBV5-1 | TRBD1 | TGCGCCAGCAGCTTCGGGGACAGATCAGGAAACACCATATATTTT | CASSFGDRSGNTIYF
TRBJ1-2 | - | TRBV6-5 | TRBD1 | TGTGCCACCCTACAGGGGTATGGCTACACCTTC | CATLQGYGYTF
TRBJ1-1 | - | TRBV7-6 | - | TGTGCCAGCAGCAAGGACTCGAACACTGAAGCTTTCTTT | CASSKDSNTEAFF
TRBJ2-6 | - | TRBV13 | TRBD1 | TGTGCCAGCAGCCCTACCGGACAGGGGTTCTCTGGGGCCAACGTCCTGACTTTC | CASSPTGQGFSGANVLTF
TRBJ2-1 | - | TRBV7-2 | TRBD1 | TGTGCCAGCAGGGAGACAGGGGGCTCCTACAATGAGCAGTTCTTC | CASRETGGSYNEQFF
TRBJ2-7 | - | TRBV5-1 | TRBD2 | TGCGCCAGCAGAAACGGAGGTAGCGGGAGTTACGAGCAGTACTTC | CASRNGGSGSYEQYF
TRBJ1-4 | - | TRBV24-1 | TRBD1 | TGTGCCACCAGTGACCGACAGGGGTCCAATGAAAAACTGTTTTTT | CATSDRQGSNEKLFF
TRBJ2-7 | once | TRBV10-3 | - | TGTGCCATCAGACCCGTCGGACAACCCTACGAGCAGTACTTC | CAIRPVGQPYEQYF
TRBJ1-5 | - | TRBV10-3 | - | TGTGCCAGCACCACAGGGCAGAGCAATCAGCCCCAGCATTTT | CASTTGQSNQPQHF
TRBJ2-6 | once | TRBV14 | - | TGTGCCAGCAGCCCGAGCTCTGGGGCCAACGTCCTGACTTTC | CASSPSSGANVLTF
TRBJ1-2 | - | TRBV7-6 | - | TGTGCCAGCAGCTTAGGGCAGAACTATGGCTACACCTTC | CASSLGQNYGYTF
TRBJ1-1 | - | TRBV12-3/TRBV12-4 | - | TGTGCCAGCAGTTTCAGTGAGAACACTGAAGCTTTCTTT | CASSFSENTEAFF
TRBJ2-2 | few | TRBV9 | TRBD2 | TGTGCCAGCAGTAGGGGGGGACTAGCGGGAGGTACGAACACCGGGGAGCTGTTTTTT | CASSRGGLAGGTNTGELFF
TRBJ2-7 | - | TRBV7-9 | TRBD1 | TGTGCCAGCAGTCCGGGACAGGGGAACTACGAGCAGTACTTC | CASSPGQGNYEQYF
TRBJ2-3 | - | TRBV9 | - | TGTGCCAGCAGCGTAGACAGCGGGTTAGATACGCAGTATTTT | CASSVDSGLDTQYF
TRBJ2-1 | - | TRBV4-1 | TRBD1 | TGCGCCAGCAGCCGTACAGGGGGCATTAACGATGAGCAGTTCTTC | CASSRTGGINDEQFF
TRBJ1-5 | - | TRBV5-1 | - | TGCGCCAGCAGCTTGGGGACAAATCAGCCCCAGCATTTT | CASSLGTNQPQHF
TRBJ1-1 | - | TRBV29-1 | - | TGCAGCGTTCGAGGGATGGGCACTGAAGCTTTCTTT | CSVRGMGTEAFF
TRBJ2-7 | - | TRBV27 | - | TGTGCCAGCTGGAAAGACACAACCTACGAGCAGTACTTC | CASWKDTTYEQYF
TRBJ1-2 | - | TRBV4-2 | - | TGTGCCAGCAGCGGAGAAAAATATGGCTACACCTTC | CASSGEKYGYTF
TRBJ2-1 | - | TRBV27 | - | TGTGCCAGCAGTTTAACAGGGTACGCTGAGCAGTTCTTC | CASSLTGYAEQFF
TRBJ2-2 | - | TRBV7-3 | - | TGTGCCAGCAGCTCCCCAGGCACCGGGGAGCTGTTTTTT | CASSSPGTGELFF
TRBJ1-2 | - | TRBV28 | - | TGTGCCAGCCGACGGCAGGGCTTAAACTATGGCTACACCTTC | CASRRQGLNYGYTF
TRBJ1-2 | - | TRBV29-1 | - | TGCAGCGTTGAAGAGGGGGCTTTTCGGGACTATGGCTACACCTTC | CSVEEGAFRDYGYTF
TRBJ1-1 | - | TRBV6-5 | TRBD1 | TGTGCCAGCAGTTTGCCGGGACAGGTCACTGAAGCTTTCTTT | CASSLPGQVTEAFF
TRBJ2-3 | - | TRBV18 | - | TGTGCCAGCTCACCACCGGGGCCAGATACGCAGTATTTT | CASSPPGPDTQYF
TRBJ2-5 | - | TRBV6-5 | - | TGTGCCAGCAGCCTACAGGGCGTGGAGACCCAGTACTTC | CASSLQGVETQYF
TRBJ2-5 | - | TRBV28 | TRBD2 | TGTGCCAGCAGTGGGCTAGCGGGTTTACAAGAGACCCAGTACTTC | CASSGLAGLQETQYF
TRBJ1-4 | - | TRBV5-1 | - | TGCGCCAGCAGCTTGGGTCAGGCCAATGAAAAACTGTTTTTT | CASSLGQANEKLFF
TRBJ2-2 | - | TRBV10-1 | TRBD1 | TGCGCCAGCAGTGATGTAGGGGGCGGGACAGGGACCAAGAACACCGGGGAGCTGTTTTTT | CASSDVGGGTGTKNTGELFF
TRBJ2-1 | - | TRBV12-3/TRBV12-4 | - | TGTGCCAGCAGTTCGACTAGAAACAATGAGCAGTTCTTC | CASSSTRNNEQFF
TRBJ2-7 | - | TRBV7-2 | TRBD1 | TGTGCCAGCAGCGCTGACAGGGGGAGCTCCTACGAGCAGTACTTC | CASSADRGSSYEQYF
TRBJ2-3 | once | TRBV7-9 | TRBD2 | TGTGCCAGCAGCTTTACTAGCGGAATGGGAGATACGCAGTATTTT | CASSFTSGMGDTQYF
TRBJ2-5 | - | TRBV7-2 | TRBD2 | TGTGCCAGCAGTACGGGGAGGGTTGAAGAGACCCAGTACTTC | CASSTGRVEETQYF
TRBJ1-1 | - | TRBV5-1 | TRBD1 | TGCGCCAGCAGCTTAGACAGGGGGCGCACTGAAGCTTTCTTT | CASSLDRGRTEAFF
TRBJ2-1 | - | TRBV19 | - | TGTGCCAGTAGTACAGGATATTCCTACAATGAGCAGTTCTTC | CASSTGYSYNEQFF
TRBJ2-2 | - | TRBV3-1/TRBV3-2 | - | TGTGCCAGCAGCCACCGGAACACCGGGGAGCTGTTTTTT | CASSHRNTGELFF
TRBJ2-1 | once | TRBV5-1 | TRBD2 | TGCGCCAGCAGCCCGGGGGGGACTAGTTCTCTTGAGCAGTTCTTC | CASSPGGTSSLEQFF
TRBJ2-5 | few | TRBV24-1 | TRBD2 | TGTGCCACCAGTGATTCGACTAGCGGGAACAGAGAGACCCAGTACTTC | CATSDSTSGNRETQYF